Below are 3 T cell receptor beta chains sequenced from a single sample in a study of cytomegalovirus exposure and HLA in healthy donors. The PCR contained 60 Vbeta and 13 Jbeta primers. Produced via immunoSEQ multiplex PCR; TCRdb's table is partial and in-frame only. The table shows 85,000 to 120,000 clones, with about two thirds occurring only once. Material for sequencing was PBMCs. These receptors originate from a female donor in good health and CMV-seronegative.

This clone was counted only a few times. This chain joins TRBV6-5 and TRBJ2-1, with D perhaps TRBD2 (5 bases). Germline V gene lookup returns CDR1 MNHEY and CDR2 SVGAGI. The CDR3 runs to 14 residues. Trimming left V 5 bases short and J 3 bases short, with 11 bases between. CDR3 DNA: TGTGCCAGCAGTACATCACGGGACTACAATGAGCAGTTCTTC. It encodes CASSTSRDYNEQFF.

The chain carries TRBV4-1 and TRBJ2-3, with 12 bases that match TRBD2. Germline lookup yields CDR1 MGHRA and CDR2 YSYEKL. This CDR3 is 17 amino acids long. Trimming at V came to 4 bases and at J to 2 bases, leaving 7 bases not matched to a gene. The CDR3 sequence: CASSLAGLAGNTDTQYF. The CDR3 coding sequence is TGCGCCAGCAGCCTCGCCGGACTAGCGGGAAACACAGATACGCAGTATTTT.

The gene calls are TRBV7-2 and TRBJ1-2; 8 nucleotides agree with TRBD1. The CDR3 sequence is 17 residues long. Germline loops: CDR1 SGHTA, CDR2 FQGNSA. V shed 2 bases, J shed 3 bases, and the junction held 11 bases outside the gene matches. CDR3 nucleotides: TGTGCCAGCAGCTTAACTACCGGGACAGGAACAGACTATGGCTACACCTTC. Its translation is CASSLTTGTGTDYGYTF. The complete variable domain, with remaining parts taken from reference TRBV7-2 and TRBJ1-2, reads GAGVSQSPSNKVTEKGKDVELRCDPISGHTALYWYRQSLGQGLEFLIYFQGNSAPDKSGLPSDRFSAERTGGSVSTLTIQRTQQEDSAVYLCASSLTTGTGTDYGYTFGSGTRLTVV.